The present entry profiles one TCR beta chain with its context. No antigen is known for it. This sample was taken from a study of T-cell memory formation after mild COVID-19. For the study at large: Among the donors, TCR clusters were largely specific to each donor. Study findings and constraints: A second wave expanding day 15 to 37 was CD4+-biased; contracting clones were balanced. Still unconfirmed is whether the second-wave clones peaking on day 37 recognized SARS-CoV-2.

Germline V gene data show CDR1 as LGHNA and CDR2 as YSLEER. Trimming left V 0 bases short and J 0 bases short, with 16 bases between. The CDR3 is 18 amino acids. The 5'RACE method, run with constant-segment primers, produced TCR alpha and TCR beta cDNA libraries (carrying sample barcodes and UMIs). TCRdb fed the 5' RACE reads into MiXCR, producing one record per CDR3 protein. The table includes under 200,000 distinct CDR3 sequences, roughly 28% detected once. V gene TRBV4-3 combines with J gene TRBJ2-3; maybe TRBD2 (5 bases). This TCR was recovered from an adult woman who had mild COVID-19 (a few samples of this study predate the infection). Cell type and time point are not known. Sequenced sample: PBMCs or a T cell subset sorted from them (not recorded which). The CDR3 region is CASSQESGSGDSTDTQYF. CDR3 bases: TGCGCCAGCAGCCAAGAAAGCGGAAGCGGAGATAGCACAGATACGCAGTATTTT.